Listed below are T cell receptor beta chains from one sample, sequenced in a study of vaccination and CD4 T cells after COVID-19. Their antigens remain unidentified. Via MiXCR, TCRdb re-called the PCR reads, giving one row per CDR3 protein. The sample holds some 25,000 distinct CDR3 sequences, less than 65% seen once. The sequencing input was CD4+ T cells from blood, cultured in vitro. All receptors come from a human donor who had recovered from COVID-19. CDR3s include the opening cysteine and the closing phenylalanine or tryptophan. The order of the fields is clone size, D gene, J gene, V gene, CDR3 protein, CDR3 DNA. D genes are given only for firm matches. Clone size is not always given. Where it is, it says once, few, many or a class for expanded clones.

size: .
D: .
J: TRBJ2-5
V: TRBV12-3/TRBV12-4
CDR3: CASSLGTGVSQETQYF
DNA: TGTGCCAGCAGTTTAGGAACAGGCGTGAGCCAAGAGACCCAGTACTTC

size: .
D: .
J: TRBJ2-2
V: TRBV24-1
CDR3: CATSETTGLNTGELFF
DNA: TGTGCCACCAGTGAGACGACAGGATTGAACACCGGGGAGCTGTTTTTT

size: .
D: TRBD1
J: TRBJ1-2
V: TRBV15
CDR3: CATSRGGGDGYTF
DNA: TGTGCCACCAGCCGAGGGGGCGGCGATGGCTACACCTTC

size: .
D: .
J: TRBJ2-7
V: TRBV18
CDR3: CASENRDGSYEQYF
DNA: TGTGCCAGCGAAAACCGGGACGGATCCTACGAGCAGTACTTC

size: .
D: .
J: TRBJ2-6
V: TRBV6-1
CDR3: CASSLSELSGANVLTF
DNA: TGTGCCAGCAGCTTATCGGAGCTCTCTGGGGCCAACGTCCTGACTTTC

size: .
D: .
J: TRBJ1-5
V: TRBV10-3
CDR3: CAISEGGPDQPQHF
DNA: TGTGCCATCAGTGAAGGAGGGCCTGATCAGCCCCAGCATTTT

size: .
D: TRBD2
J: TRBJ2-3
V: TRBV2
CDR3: CASRGGYTQYF
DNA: TGTGCCAGCAGGGGGGGGTATACGCAGTATTTT

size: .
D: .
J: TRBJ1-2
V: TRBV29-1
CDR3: CSVDVQGRNYGYTF
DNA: TGCAGCGTTGATGTGCAGGGAAGGAACTATGGCTACACCTTC

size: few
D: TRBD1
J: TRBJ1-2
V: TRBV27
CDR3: CASSVPGQPYGYTF
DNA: TGTGCCAGCAGTGTGCCGGGACAGCCCTATGGCTACACCTTC

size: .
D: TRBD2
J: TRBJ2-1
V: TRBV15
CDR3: CASGLAGGRSDYNEQFF
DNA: TGTGCCTCAGGACTAGCGGGAGGCCGCAGCGACTACAATGAGCAGTTCTTC

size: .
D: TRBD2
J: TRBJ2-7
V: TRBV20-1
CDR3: CSARGRENSYEQYF
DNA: TGCAGTGCTAGAGGGCGGGAGAACTCCTACGAGCAGTACTTC

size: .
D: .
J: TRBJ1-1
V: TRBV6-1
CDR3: CASKPTGRTEAFF
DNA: TGTGCCAGCAAACCAACAGGACGCACTGAAGCTTTCTTT

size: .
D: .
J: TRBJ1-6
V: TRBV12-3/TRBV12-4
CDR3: CASSLSTARPSPLHF
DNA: TGTGCCAGCAGTTTATCGACAGCACGGCCTTCACCCCTCCACTTT

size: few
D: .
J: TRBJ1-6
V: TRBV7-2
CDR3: CASSLLLVGDSPLHF
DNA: TGTGCCAGCAGCTTATTGCTGGTTGGGGATTCACCCCTCCACTTT

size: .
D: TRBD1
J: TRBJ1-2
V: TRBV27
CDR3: CASSPLDQQGRGGYTF
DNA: TGTGCCAGCAGTCCCCTGGACCAACAGGGGAGGGGGGGCTACACCTTC

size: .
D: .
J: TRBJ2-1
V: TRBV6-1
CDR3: CASSQEGGGQFF
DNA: TGTGCCAGCAGCCAGGAGGGGGGTGGGCAGTTCTTC

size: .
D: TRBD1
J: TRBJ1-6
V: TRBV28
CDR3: CASSPQYRGTAAAPLHF
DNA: TGTGCCAGCAGTCCCCAGTATCGGGGGACAGCTGCGGCACCCCTCCACTTT

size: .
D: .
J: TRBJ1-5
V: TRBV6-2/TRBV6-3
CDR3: CASRGGLTSNQPQHF
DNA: TGTGCCAGCAGGGGAGGACTTACCAGCAATCAGCCCCAGCATTTT

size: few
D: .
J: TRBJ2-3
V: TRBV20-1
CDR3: CSAIQDTDTQYF
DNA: TGCAGTGCTATACAGGACACAGATACGCAGTATTTT

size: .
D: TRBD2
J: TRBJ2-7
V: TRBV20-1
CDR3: CSARETSGIEQYF
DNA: TGCAGTGCTAGGGAGACTAGCGGGATCGAGCAGTACTTC

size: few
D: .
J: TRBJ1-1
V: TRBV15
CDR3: CATSGIGGVVNTEAFF
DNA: TGTGCCACCAGCGGAATAGGGGGGGTGGTGAACACTGAAGCTTTCTTT

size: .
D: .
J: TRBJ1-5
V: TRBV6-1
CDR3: CASRLSGGNQPQHF
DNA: TGTGCCAGCAGGCTCTCAGGGGGCAATCAGCCCCAGCATTTT

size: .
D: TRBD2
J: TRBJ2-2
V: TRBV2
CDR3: CASSQTGLAGNTGELFF
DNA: TGTGCCAGCAGCCAGACGGGACTAGCGGGGAACACCGGGGAGCTGTTTTTT

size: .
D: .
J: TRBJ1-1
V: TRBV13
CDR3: CAQTARRNTEAFF
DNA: TGTGCCCAAACAGCGCGCAGAAACACTGAAGCTTTCTTT

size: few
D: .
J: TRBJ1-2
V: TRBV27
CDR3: CASRLDFYGYTF
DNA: TGTGCCAGCAGACTGGATTTTTATGGCTACACCTTC

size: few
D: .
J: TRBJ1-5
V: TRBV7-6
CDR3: CASSLQGNSNQPQHF
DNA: TGTGCCAGCAGCTTACAAGGCAATAGCAATCAGCCCCAGCATTTT

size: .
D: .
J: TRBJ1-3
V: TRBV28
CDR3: CASSFGTRSGNTIYF
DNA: TGTGCCAGCAGTTTCGGGACAAGGTCTGGAAACACCATATATTTT

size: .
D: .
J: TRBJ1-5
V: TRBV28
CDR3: CASSLRGGRYQPQHF
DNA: TGTGCCAGCAGTTTAAGGGGTGGGAGGTATCAGCCCCAGCATTTT

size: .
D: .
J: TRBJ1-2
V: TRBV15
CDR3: CATSTSPLGGYTF
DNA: TGTGCCACCAGCACATCCCCCCTGGGTGGCTACACCTTC

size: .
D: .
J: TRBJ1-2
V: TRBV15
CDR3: CATSRRRTTTRGGYTF
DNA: TGTGCCACCAGCCGCCGCCGGACCACTACCAGGGGTGGCTACACCTTC

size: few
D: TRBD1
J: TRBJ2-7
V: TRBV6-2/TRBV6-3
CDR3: CASSYFSSGTDEQYF
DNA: TGTGCCAGCAGTTACTTCTCCTCGGGGACAGACGAGCAGTACTTC

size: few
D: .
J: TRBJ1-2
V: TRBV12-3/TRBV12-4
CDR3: CASSPGTYYGYTF
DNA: TGTGCCAGCAGTCCGGGGACCTACTATGGCTACACCTTC

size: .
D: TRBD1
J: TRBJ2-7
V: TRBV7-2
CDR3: CASSLEDRAAYEQYF
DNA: TGTGCCAGCAGCTTAGAGGACAGGGCTGCCTACGAGCAGTACTTC

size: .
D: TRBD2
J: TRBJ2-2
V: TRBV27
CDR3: CASREASGGLAELFF
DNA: TGTGCCAGCAGGGAGGCTAGCGGAGGACTGGCTGAGCTGTTTTTT

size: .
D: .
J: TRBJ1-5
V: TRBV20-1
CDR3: CSAKGLEGNQPQHF
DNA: TGCAGTGCAAAGGGACTTGAGGGCAATCAGCCCCAGCATTTT

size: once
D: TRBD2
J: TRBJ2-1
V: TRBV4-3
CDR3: CASSRLAGGVNEQFF
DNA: TGCGCCAGCAGCCGACTAGCGGGAGGGGTTAATGAGCAGTTCTTC

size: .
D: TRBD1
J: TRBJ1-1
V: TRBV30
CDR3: CAWSNRGSTEAFF
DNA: TGTGCCTGGAGTAACAGGGGTAGCACTGAAGCTTTCTTT

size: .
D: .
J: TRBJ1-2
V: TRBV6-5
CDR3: CASSSPSSANYGYTF
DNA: TGTGCCAGCAGTTCTCCTTCGTCGGCTAACTATGGCTACACCTTC

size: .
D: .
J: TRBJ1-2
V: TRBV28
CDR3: CASSLRDYGYTF
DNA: TGTGCCAGCAGTTTAAGGGACTATGGCTACACCTTC

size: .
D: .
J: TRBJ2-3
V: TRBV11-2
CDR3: CASSDTDTQYF
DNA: TGTGCCAGCAGCGACACAGATACGCAGTATTTT